Following are 4 T cell receptor beta chains from one sample sequenced in a study of beta chain features in type 1 diabetes (dated by TCRdb to about 2018). Study-level results and caveats: In all four CD4+ subsets, TCRB CDR3 length was moderately but significantly shorter in type 1 diabetes patients.

Which antigens these TCRs recognize remains unknown. Library method: the immunoSEQ multiplex PCR assay. The entire isolated RNA was reverse transcribed using the High Capacity cDNA Reverse Transcription Kit, and thus expressed TCRB transcripts were sequenced. Imported from immuneACCESS, the table was reduced by TCRdb to in-frame sequences with V and J called. These copies leave out some clones; in studies compared against another copy, an unresolved V gene accounts for under half, and the cause of the remainder is not known. This sample gives around 360,000 clones in total; 10% to 15% of them show up just once. The top ten constitute around 0.0099% of the sample. The sequenced material came from naive CD4+ T cells from blood. Read against the paper, the sample's cell subset or site label means: true naive CD4+ T cells. The receptors stem from a woman under 30 with type 1 diabetes.

The chain has TRBV12-5 and TRBJ1-2; D is uncertain. Trimming left V 5 bases short and J 7 bases short, with 8 bases between. CDR1 is LGHNT and CDR2 is FRNRAP in the germline V gene. The CDR3 length is 11 residues. The CDR3 loop reads CASGNGTGYTF. CDR3 in DNA: TGTGCTAGTGGTAACGGTACTGGCTACACCTTC.

V gene TRBV7-9 combines with J gene TRBJ2-6; 7 bases agree with TRBD1. The germline gives CDR1 SEHNR, CDR2 FQNEAQ (reference sequence). This CDR3 spans 15 amino acids. With V trimmed by 4 bases and J by 2 bases, 2 bases remained unmatched. CDR3 region: CASSSGQTGANVLTF. CDR3 nucleotide sequence: TGTGCCAGCAGCTCGGGACAGACTGGGGCCAACGTCCTGACTTTC.

The chain carries TRBV28 and TRBJ2-1; TRBD2 agrees at 9 bases. This CDR3 region has 12 residues. CDR1 and CDR2 from the germline V gene are MDHEN and SYDVKM. The CDR3 DNA reads TGTGGATCATGCGGGAGGGCTGGTGAGCAGTTCTTC. Protein: CGSCGRAGEQFF.

The V and J genes are TRBV15 and TRBJ2-5; weak D call: TRBD1 (5 bases). The CDR3 is 13 residues long. Germline assignment: CDR1 LNHNV and CDR2 YYDKDF (reference sequence). Trimming pared 4 bases from V and 3 bases from J, leaving 9 bases between. The CDR3 reads CATSIRQKETQYF. The CDR3 nucleotides read TGTGCCACCAGCATCCGACAGAAAGAGACCCAGTACTTC.